This TCR beta chain is from a study of CD8 T cells in Susac syndrome (dated 2019 in TCRdb). General notes on the study: Whether CD8+ T cell activation and differentiation in Susac syndrome was antigen driven was tested using repertoire sequencing.

Note on this clonotype: This clone's antigen is unknown. It has no much larger one-base neighbor in the sample; base qualities were not kept.

Peripheral blood CD8+ and CD4+ T cells from healthy donors, Susac syndrome patients and multiple sclerosis patients were profiled using high-throughput TCR beta sequencing. The multiple sclerosis controls were treatment-naive patients whose relapsing-remitting disease, either stable or active, fulfilled the revised McDonald criteria. Bulk CD8+ and CD4+ T cells were purified by magnetic negative isolation, whereas CD8+ TEMRA cells were enriched by FACS. Blood was collected in EDTA tubes and processed within 24 hours, with PBMCs isolated through density gradient centrifugation. PBMCs intended for TCR sequencing were frozen in liquid nitrogen and were later thawed in a 37 degrees C water bath. A purity of at least 90% was achieved for sorted or isolated CD4+, CD8+ and CD8+ TEMRA cells. The germline V gene (reference sequence) sets CDR1 to MNHEY and CDR2 to SMNVEV. From the cysteine up to the phenylalanine, the CDR3 has a length of 15 residues. The entry retains the CDR3 DNA only, 45 bases that are in frame from base 1. Trimming removed 0 bases from V and 7 bases from J, leaving 15 bases between the germline ends.

RNA was extracted with the RNeasy kit and roughly 0.5 to 1 ug was reverse transcribed using random hexamers. The immunoSEQ multiplex PCR assay, which covers 54 Vbeta and 13 Jbeta segments, was used to amplify TCR beta CDR3 regions. To correct PCR amplification bias, a synthetic template baseline was used for both primer optimization and computational correction. Per the authors' processing: Only productive sequences were kept, with reads annotated to V, D and J genes according to IMGT and analyzed in immunoSEQ Analyzer. Clonality was computed as one minus Shannon entropy normalized by log2 of the number of productive unique sequences. For each patient and control, public and private clones were evaluated within the 100 most prevalent clones. Susac-specific clones were defined as absent from healthy and MS cohorts, around 980 published viral clones and other ImmuneACCESS disease sequences. Using fastp trimming at Q25 and MiXCR clonotype assembly, TCRdb reanalyzed the public sequencing data and kept in-frame beta chains. Rows are combined by CDR3 protein, so each entry shows the most common genes and DNA. The V and J calls come from TCRdb's annotation, not from the publication. In this sample the table shows around 230,000 distinct CDR3 sequences, nearly 97% of which occur a single time. The top ten clones comprise 0.095% of the sample.

Study-level results and caveats: The number of individuals in the TCR sequencing and HLA analysis was recognized as being relatively small.

The TCR comes from a human donor with multiple sclerosis. The chain couples TRBV27 to TRBJ1-2; the D gene lacks a confident call. Sequencing was carried out using CD4+ T cells from PBMCs. CDR3 sequence: CASSLSNRGHGGYTF. Read as DNA, the sequence is TGTGCCAGCAGTTTATCGAATCGGGGTCATGGTGGCTACACCTTC.